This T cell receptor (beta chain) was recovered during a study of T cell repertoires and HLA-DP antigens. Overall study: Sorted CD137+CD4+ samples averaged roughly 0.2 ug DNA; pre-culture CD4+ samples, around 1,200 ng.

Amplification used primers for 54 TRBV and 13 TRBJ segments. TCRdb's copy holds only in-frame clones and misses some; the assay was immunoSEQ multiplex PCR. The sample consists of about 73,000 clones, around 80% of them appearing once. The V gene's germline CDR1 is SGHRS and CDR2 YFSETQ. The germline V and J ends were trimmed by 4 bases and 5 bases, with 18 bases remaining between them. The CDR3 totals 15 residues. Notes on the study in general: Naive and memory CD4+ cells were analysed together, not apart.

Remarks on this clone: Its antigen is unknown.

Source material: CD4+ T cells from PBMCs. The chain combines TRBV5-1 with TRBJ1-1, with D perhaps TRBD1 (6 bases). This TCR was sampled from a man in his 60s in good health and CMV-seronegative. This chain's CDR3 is CASSITGRVRTEAFF. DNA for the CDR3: TGCGCCAGCAGCATAACAGGGAGGGTGCGGACTGAAGCTTTCTTT.